These 27 T cell receptor beta chains share one sample of origin, sequenced in a study of T cell changes during pregnancy in multiple sclerosis. The protocol was immunoSEQ multiplex PCR, while the TCRdb copy is restricted to in-frame clones and leaves out a portion. The data show tens of thousands of clones, with approximately 95% seen just once and about 0.13% held by the top ten. Source: CD4+ T cells from peripheral blood mononuclear cells, taken after pregnancy. Source of these receptors: a female donor with multiple sclerosis, enrolled in a pregnancy study.

The rearrangement uses TRBV19 and TRBJ2-7; 10 positions match TRBD1. V lost 1 base and J lost 2; bases outside the gene matches: 2. The CDR3 sequence is 15 residues long. Per germline, CDR1 LNHDA and CDR2 SQIVND (reference sequence). CDR3 residues: CASSIVGQGPYEQYF. The DNA for the CDR3 is TGTGCCAGTAGTATAGTGGGACAGGGGCCCTACGAGCAGTACTTC.

This rearrangement joins TRBV5-1 to TRBJ2-3, with D maybe TRBD1 (6 bases). Trimming took 1 base from V and 5 from J, leaving 14 bases between them. Germline values: CDR1 SGHRS, CDR2 YFSETQ. The CDR3 loop spans 15 amino acids. The CDR3 region is CASSLSPRGKDTQYF. The CDR3 nucleotides read TGCGCCAGCAGCTTGAGTCCCAGGGGAAAAGATACGCAGTATTTT. The whole variable domain, remainder taken from reference TRBV5-1 and TRBJ2-3, is KAGVTQTPRYLIKTRGQQVTLSCSPISGHRSVSWYQQTPGQGLQFLFEYFSETQRNKGNFPGRFSGRQFSNSRSEMNVSTLELGDSALYLCASSLSPRGKDTQYFGPGTRLTVL.

The V and J genes are TRBV4-1 and TRBJ2-1; 8 nucleotides match TRBD2. Germline trimming cut 0 bases from V and 0 bases from J; bases unmatched to any gene: 1. The CDR3 has 16 amino acids. Germline CDR1 MGHRA, CDR2 YSYEKL. Here the CDR3 DNA reads TGCGCCAGCAGCCAAGATGCGGGGGGCTCCTACAATGAGCAGTTCTTC. Its translation: CASSQDAGGSYNEQFF.

The V call is TRBV20-1, the J call TRBJ1-1; D unresolved. The V end was cut by 3 bases, the J end by 3 bases, with 2 bases between. CDR3 length: 10 amino acids. Germline assignment: CDR1 DFQATT and CDR2 SNEGSKA (reference sequence). The CDR3, as DNA: TGCAGTGCTAGCTACACTGAAGCTTTCTTT. It specifies CSASYTEAFF.

The sample holds one count of this clone. This sequence joins TRBV5-1 and TRBJ2-3; TRBD2 matches 8 bases. J lost 6 bases, V lost 5 bases, and 11 bases had no gene match. CDR1 SGHRS and CDR2 YFSETQ come from the germline V gene. The CDR3 runs to 15 residues. CDR3 loop: CASRGAGDRVDTQYF. The CDR3 nucleotides are TGCGCCAGCAGGGGAGCGGGAGACCGCGTTGATACGCAGTATTTT.

The rearrangement uses TRBV5-1 and TRBJ2-7; unclear D gene. The CDR3 runs to 14 residues. V was cut by 2 bases and J by 0 bases, with 9 bases left in between. Germline CDR1 and CDR2: SGHRS and YFSETQ. The CDR3 nucleotides read TGCGCCAGCAGCTTTGCGTTGAACTCCTACGAGCAGTACTTC. Protein: CASSFALNSYEQYF.

The V call is TRBV6-1, the J call TRBJ2-7; tentative D call: TRBD2 (6 bases). V lost 5 bases and J lost 1, with 12 bases in between. The CDR3 contains 14 residues. CDR1 and CDR2 from the germline V gene are MNHNS and SASEGT. The CDR3 loop reads CASSSGRKSYEQYF. Written as DNA, the CDR3 is TGTGCCAGCAGTAGCGGGCGAAAATCCTACGAGCAGTACTTC.

V usage is TRBV5-3 and J usage is TRBJ2-7, with TRBD1 identical over 11 bases. TRBV5-3 falls under the ORF class, with uncertain function. The V and J ends lost 4 bases and 7 bases, in that order; junction bases with no gene match: 10. The CDR3 runs to 15 residues. Written as DNA, the CDR3 is TGTGCCAGAAGCCTCTCTGGGGACAGGGGGGGGGAGCAGTACTTC. It specifies CARSLSGDRGGEQYF.

V usage is TRBV6-4 and J usage is TRBJ1-4, with 7 bases fitting TRBD1. V shed 0 bases and J 10 bases; nucleotides not matched to a gene: 8. Germline V gene sequence: CDR1 MRHNA, CDR2 SNTAGT. CDR3 length: 15 amino acids. CDR3 loop: CASSDSFRGPGKLFF. CDR3 nucleotides: TGTGCCAGCAGTGACTCGTTTAGGGGGCCTGGAAAACTGTTTTTT.

V gene TRBV7-9 combines with J gene TRBJ2-3; no firm D call. CDR3 length: 15 amino acids. Germline V lookup: CDR1 SEHNR, CDR2 FQNEAQ (reference sequence). Trimming removed 4 bases at V and 0 bases at J, with 11 bases between. CDR3 sequence (DNA): TGTGCCAGCAGCTCCATAACTTCTAGCACAGATACGCAGTATTTT. Protein product: CASSSITSSTDTQYF.

A few counts support this clone. The rearrangement joins TRBV7-3 to TRBJ1-3; 9 bases match TRBD1. The CDR3 is made up of 16 amino acids. The trim removed 4 bases at V and 3 bases at J, leaving 7 bases unmatched. Germline V gene lookup returns CDR1 SGHTA and CDR2 FQGTGA. CDR3 protein: CASSSGQGALGNTIYF. The CDR3 DNA reads as TGTGCCAGCAGCTCGGGACAGGGAGCACTTGGAAACACCATATATTTT.

This chain uses TRBV5-1 with TRBJ1-1, with a tentative D call TRBD1 (5 bases). Looked up from germline, CDR1 is SGHRS and CDR2 is YFSETQ. V was shortened by 0 bases and J by 4 bases, with 13 bases between the two germline ends. This CDR3 spans 15 amino acids. As DNA, the CDR3 is TGCGCCAGCAGCTTGGAGGCAGGGCTCGTCACTGAAGCTTTCTTT. Protein sequence: CASSLEAGLVTEAFF. Supplemented by reference TRBV5-1 and TRBJ1-1, the full variable domain reads KAGVTQTPRYLIKTRGQQVTLSCSPISGHRSVSWYQQTPGQGLQFLFEYFSETQRNKGNFPGRFSGRQFSNSRSEMNVSTLELGDSALYLCASSLEAGLVTEAFFGQGTRLTVV.

The V gene is TRBV11-3, the J gene TRBJ2-5, with D possibly TRBD1 on 6 matching bases. V gave up 6 bases and J gave up 2 bases, with 19 bases separating them. Germline loops: CDR1 SGHNT, CDR2 YENEEA. This CDR3 contains 16 residues. The CDR3 here is CASSYGAGVPQETQYF. CDR3 nucleotides: TGTGCCAGCAGTTATGGGGCAGGGGTTCCGCAAGAGACCCAGTACTTC.

The chain uses TRBV29-1 and TRBJ1-1; D remains ambiguous. The V gene's germline CDR1 is SQVTM and CDR2 ANQGSEA. CDR3 length: 11 amino acids. Trimming cost V 7 bases and J 1 base, with 7 bases left between them. The CDR3 coding sequence is TGCAGCGGAGAACGGAACACTGAAGCTTTCTTT. It translates to CSGERNTEAFF.

This chain connects TRBV7-8 to TRBJ2-1, with TRBD2 identical over 10 bases. V shed 3 bases, J shed 0 bases, and the junction held 8 bases outside the gene matches. The CDR3 loop spans 18 amino acids. CDR1 and CDR2 from the germline V gene are SGHVS and FQNEAQ. The CDR3 DNA is TGTGCCAGCAGCTTCGGCCTAGCGGGGGAAAGCTCCTACAATGAGCAGTTCTTC. Its translation: CASSFGLAGESSYNEQFF.

V is TRBV20-1 and J is TRBJ2-5; D is unclear. The germline gives CDR1 DFQATT, CDR2 SNEGSKA (reference sequence). V was pared by 5 bases and J by 7 bases, with 8 bases between. This CDR3 region has 10 residues. The CDR3 coding sequence is TGCAGTGCTGTTCAGGTGACCCAGTACTTC. It yields the protein CSAVQVTQYF.

The chain has TRBV2 and TRBJ2-1; D unresolved. The V and J ends lost 3 bases and 0 bases respectively, with 6 bases between them. The CDR3 extends over 14 amino acids. Germline V CDR1 and CDR2: SNHLY, FYNNEI. CDR3 DNA sequence: TGTGCCAGCAGTGACCGGAGCTCCTACAATGAGCAGTTCTTC. Protein product: CASSDRSSYNEQFF. Variable domain in full (rest from reference TRBV2 and TRBJ2-1): EPEVTQTPSHQVTQMGQEVILRCVPISNHLYFYWYRQILGQKVEFLVSFYNNEISEKSEIFDDQFSVERPDGSNFTLKIRSTKLEDSAMYFCASSDRSSYNEQFFGPGTRLTVL.

In this sample, this clone turned up once. The CDR3 bases are TGTGCCAGCAGCCCCTCCACCGGGACAGGGGCAGATACGCAGTATTTT. Translating it yields CASSPSTGTGADTQYF. This rearrangement joins TRBV27 to TRBJ2-3; 10 nucleotides line up with TRBD1. The CDR3 totals 16 residues. The germline V gene encodes CDR1 MNHEY and CDR2 SMNVEV (reference sequence). Germline trimming cut 6 bases from V and 4 bases from J; bases unmatched to any gene: 10.

The V and J genes are TRBV2 and TRBJ1-2, with D perhaps matching TRBD1 (5 bases). This CDR3 has 13 residues. V was cut by 0 bases and J by 6 bases, with 8 bases left in between. Germline lookup yields CDR1 SNHLY and CDR2 FYNNEI. The CDR3 sequence: CASSEASRDGYTF. CDR3 nucleotide sequence: TGTGCCAGCAGTGAAGCGTCCAGGGATGGCTACACCTTC.

The V call is TRBV27, the J call TRBJ1-5; possibly TRBD1 for D (5 bases). Germline V gives CDR1 MNHEY, CDR2 SMNVEV (reference sequence). The V gene lost 1 base and the J gene lost 2 bases, with 9 bases spanning the gap. CDR3 length equals 15 residues. Here the CDR3 DNA reads TGTGCCAGCAGTTTATTGGGGGGGGGCAATCAGCCCCAGCATTTT. Its protein product is CASSLLGGGNQPQHF.

The J gene is TRBJ2-1, the V gene TRBV5-6, with 7 bases fitting TRBD2. V shed 2 bases, J shed 2 bases, and the junction held 16 bases outside the gene matches. The CDR3 runs to 19 residues. Germline V gene data show CDR1 as SGHDT and CDR2 as YYEEEE. CDR3 amino acids: CASSFVRRKRDMTYNEQFF. The CDR3 nucleotides are TGTGCCAGCAGCTTCGTTCGTCGAAAGCGGGATATGACCTACAATGAGCAGTTCTTC.

The J gene is TRBJ2-3, the V gene TRBV19; 7 bases are shared with TRBD2. The CDR3 contains 15 residues. The germline CDR1 and CDR2 sequences are LNHDA and SQIVND (reference sequence). V dropped 2 bases and J dropped 2; count of bases not matched to a gene: 4. The CDR3 bases are TGTGCCAGTAGTATAAGCCTAGCGGACACAGATACGCAGTATTTT. Protein sequence: CASSISLADTDTQYF. The complete variable domain, with remaining parts taken from reference TRBV19 and TRBJ2-3, reads DGGITQSPKYLFRKEGQNVTLSCEQNLNHDAMYWYRQDPGQGLRLIYYSQIVNDFQKGDIAEGYSVSREKKESFPLTVTSAQKNPTAFYLCASSISLADTDTQYFGPGTRLTVL.

V gene TRBV5-8 combines with J gene TRBJ2-7; D is ambiguous. Germline CDR1 is SGHTS and CDR2 is YDEGEE. The CDR3 has 16 residues. V lost 5 bases to trimming and J lost 0 bases, with 18 bases between them. The CDR3: CASSRRRSPLSYEQYF. The CDR3, as DNA: TGTGCCAGCAGTCGGCGACGGAGCCCCCTCTCCTACGAGCAGTACTTC.

The chain links TRBV6-1 to TRBJ1-3; D perhaps matches TRBD1 (5 bases). This CDR3 is 15 amino acids long. Germline-derived CDR1 and CDR2 are MNHNS and SASEGT. Trimming took off 4 bases at V and 0 bases at J, with 10 bases between the two ends. The CDR3 spells CASSGQFLSGNTIYF. CDR3 nucleotides: TGTGCCAGCAGTGGACAGTTTCTCTCTGGAAACACCATATATTTT.

The V gene is TRBV5-6, the J gene TRBJ1-1; the D gene is possibly TRBD1 (5 bases). V was shortened by 5 bases and J by 5 bases, with 25 bases between the two germline ends. The germline gives CDR1 SGHDT, CDR2 YYEEEE. There are 17 residues in the CDR3. The CDR3 here is CASSQRWGTHHGTEAFF. The DNA of the CDR3 is TGTGCCAGCAGTCAACGGTGGGGCACTCACCATGGGACTGAAGCTTTCTTT.

V and J are TRBV28 and TRBJ1-2; 11 bases align to TRBD1. Germline V gives CDR1 MDHEN, CDR2 SYDVKM. This CDR3 has 18 residues. V lost 5 bases and J lost 7; bases outside the gene matches: 18. The CDR3 DNA reads as TGTGCCAGCAGTGCAAGAATACCACCCGGGACAGGGGGTTCTGGCTACACCTTC. Translation gives CASSARIPPGTGGSGYTF.

This chain links TRBV28 with TRBJ2-3; 8 bases map to TRBD2. Trimming took 4 bases from V and 4 from J; bases not matched to a gene: 19. Germline V lookup: CDR1 MDHEN, CDR2 SYDVKM. This CDR3 region has 19 residues. CDR3 in amino acids: CASSSTKYPSASGSDTQYF. CDR3 sequence (DNA): TGTGCCAGCAGTTCCACAAAGTACCCTTCGGCTAGCGGGTCAGATACGCAGTATTTT.